A selection of T cell receptor beta chains follows, all from one sample in a study of blood T cell repertoires in COVID-19. Method: immunoSEQ multiplex PCR; TCRdb's copy keeps in-frame clones and lacks some. Of under 200,000 clones in the sample, about 84% are singletons; the top ten hold 4.5% to 5.5%. Sequencing used peripheral blood. The receptors stem from a woman in her twenties or thirties with acute or convalescent COVID-19. CDR3s include the opening cysteine and the closing phenylalanine or tryptophan. The order of the fields is V gene, D gene, J gene, CDR3 protein. The D gene is left open where the match is weak.

v_call: TRBV9; d_call: -; j_call: TRBJ2-1; cdr3_aa: CASSVAELVTYNEQFF
v_call: TRBV7-9; d_call: -; j_call: TRBJ1-1; cdr3_aa: CASSSGIGNTEAFF
v_call: TRBV28; d_call: -; j_call: TRBJ2-7; cdr3_aa: CASSLNSYEQYF
v_call: TRBV18; d_call: TRBD2; j_call: TRBJ2-7; cdr3_aa: CASSPPPSGSSHEQYF
v_call: TRBV15; d_call: -; j_call: TRBJ2-1; cdr3_aa: CATRTEHEQFF
v_call: TRBV28; d_call: -; j_call: TRBJ1-5; cdr3_aa: CAANRQPQHF
v_call: TRBV28; d_call: TRBD2; j_call: TRBJ2-2; cdr3_aa: CASSTTRGSGRRTGELFF
v_call: TRBV12-3/TRBV12-4; d_call: -; j_call: TRBJ2-5; cdr3_aa: CASSFGGVETQYF
v_call: TRBV5-1; d_call: TRBD2; j_call: TRBJ2-2; cdr3_aa: CASGRTSTAAGELFF
v_call: TRBV4-1; d_call: TRBD1; j_call: TRBJ2-7; cdr3_aa: CASSHPPGQSSYEQYF
v_call: TRBV6-2/TRBV6-3; d_call: -; j_call: TRBJ2-7; cdr3_aa: CASSYGQTYEQYF
v_call: TRBV27; d_call: -; j_call: TRBJ1-2; cdr3_aa: CASSYRNQVDGYTF
v_call: TRBV3-1/TRBV3-2; d_call: TRBD2; j_call: TRBJ2-5; cdr3_aa: CASSLPQREGLKETQYF
v_call: TRBV7-6; d_call: -; j_call: TRBJ1-1; cdr3_aa: CASSSGQTYTEAFF
v_call: TRBV28; d_call: TRBD1; j_call: TRBJ2-1; cdr3_aa: CASSFQGQSNEQFF
v_call: TRBV3-1/TRBV3-2; d_call: -; j_call: TRBJ1-5; cdr3_aa: CASSQETIGTGNQPQHF
v_call: TRBV14; d_call: TRBD1; j_call: TRBJ2-1; cdr3_aa: CASSQGHGTGISYNEQFF
v_call: TRBV28; d_call: -; j_call: TRBJ1-2; cdr3_aa: CASSLGGDPAGYTF
v_call: TRBV7-8; d_call: TRBD1; j_call: TRBJ1-4; cdr3_aa: CASSLGVTGQANEKLFF
v_call: TRBV9; d_call: TRBD2; j_call: TRBJ2-1; cdr3_aa: CASSRTSGRSYNEQFF
v_call: TRBV3-1/TRBV3-2; d_call: -; j_call: TRBJ1-4; cdr3_aa: CASSQDPGGTRGEKLFF
v_call: TRBV4-1; d_call: TRBD1; j_call: TRBJ2-6; cdr3_aa: CASSRTGNSGANVLTF
v_call: TRBV3-1/TRBV3-2; d_call: -; j_call: TRBJ1-1; cdr3_aa: CASSQPPGHTEAFF